What follows are 6 T cell receptor beta chains derived from one specimen sequenced in a study of CD8 T cells in Susac syndrome. Random hexamers primed reverse transcription of about 0.45 to 1 ug RNA. From the immunoSEQ multiplex PCR reads, TCRdb called clonotypes with MiXCR, one entry per CDR3 protein. The table lists roughly 180,000 distinct CDR3 sequences, approximately 94% of them singletons, with approximately 0.098% in the top ten. Sequenced material: CD4+ T cells from PBMCs. The source of these receptors is a human donor in good health.

The V call is TRBV30, the J call TRBJ1-1, with D unclear. Trimming left V 1 base short and J 6 bases short, with 12 bases between. CDR3 length equals 13 residues. Germline CDR1 GTSNPN, CDR2 SVGIG (reference sequence). The CDR3 DNA reads TGTGCCTGGAGTGACGGCGGAAGGGCTGAAGCTTTCTTT. Its protein is CAWSDGGRAEAFF.

The chain is built from TRBV7-2 and TRBJ2-7, with 11 bases aligning to TRBD2. V dropped 6 bases and J dropped 3; count of bases not matched to a gene: 7. The length of the CDR3 is 15 residues. CDR1 SGHTA and CDR2 FQGNSA come from the germline V gene. CDR3 nucleotide sequence: TGTGCCAGCAGTCGCCTAGCGGGGGGACTCTACGAGCAGTACTTC. This gives the protein CASSRLAGGLYEQYF.

This chain uses TRBV7-9 with TRBJ2-7; no firm D call. Germline V gives CDR1 SEHNR, CDR2 FQNEAQ (reference sequence). This CDR3 is built from 11 residues. V lost 3 bases to trimming and J lost 3 bases, with 3 bases between them. The CDR3 sequence is CASSFHYEQYF. In DNA, the CDR3 is TGTGCCAGCAGCTTCCACTACGAGCAGTACTTC.

The J gene is TRBJ2-7, the V gene TRBV3-1; D is unclear. V gave up 4 bases and J gave up 3 bases, with 7 bases separating them. Germline values: CDR1 LGHDT, CDR2 YNNKEL (reference sequence). The CDR3 length is 12 residues. The CDR3 DNA follows: TGTGCCAGCAGCCCGACGGGCTACGAGCAGTACTTC. Residues: CASSPTGYEQYF.

The chain uses TRBV12-3 or TRBV12-4 and TRBJ2-2, with D hard to call. There are 15 residues in the CDR3. V lost 1 base, J lost 1 base, and 7 bases lay in between. The DNA of the CDR3 is TGTGCCAGCAGTTTAGGGGCAGTGAACACCGGGGAGCTGTTTTTT. Its translation is CASSLGAVNTGELFF.

The gene calls are TRBV30 and TRBJ2-1; D gene uncertain. The germline gives CDR1 GTSNPN, CDR2 SVGIG (reference sequence). This CDR3 has 13 amino acids. The germline V and J ends were trimmed by 4 bases and 12 bases, with 19 bases remaining between them. The CDR3 DNA sequence: TGTGCCTGGACGCGCCGTGGCAGTCTGGGGCAGTTCTTC. It yields the protein CAWTRRGSLGQFF.